What follows are 5 T cell receptor beta chains derived from one specimen sequenced in a study of cytomegalovirus exposure and HLA in healthy donors. Use of 60 Vbeta and 13 Jbeta primers characterized the PCR. The protocol was immunoSEQ multiplex PCR, while the TCRdb copy is restricted to in-frame clones and leaves out a portion. The sample gives over 65,000 clones, roughly 77% of which show up once; over 2% is in the top ten. Sequencing was performed on PBMCs. Every receptor here comes from a middle-aged man in good health and CMV-seronegative.

This clone appeared a few times. The chain carries TRBV29-1 and TRBJ2-7; 8 bases are shared with TRBD1. Germline V lookup: CDR1 SQVTM, CDR2 ANQGSEA. Trimming cost V 6 bases and J 1 base; bases outside gene matches: 11. This CDR3 has 15 residues. CDR3 sequence (DNA): TGCAGCGTCTCCGGCGGGACAGGCTTTTCCTACGAGCAGTACTTC. This translates into CSVSGGTGFSYEQYF.

The V call is TRBV5-1, the J call TRBJ2-5, with D possibly TRBD1 on 6 matching bases. The CDR3 sequence is 13 residues long. The germline V and J ends were trimmed by 6 bases and 2 bases, with 11 bases remaining between them. Germline V lookup: CDR1 SGHRS, CDR2 YFSETQ. The CDR3 is CASKVGQQETQYF. DNA of the CDR3: TGCGCCAGCAAAGTTGGACAGCAAGAGACCCAGTACTTC. The entire variable domain, with the rest obtained from reference TRBV5-1 and TRBJ2-5, is as follows: KAGVTQTPRYLIKTRGQQVTLSCSPISGHRSVSWYQQTPGQGLQFLFEYFSETQRNKGNFPGRFSGRQFSNSRSEMNVSTLELGDSALYLCASKVGQQETQYFGPGTRLLVL.

This chain connects TRBV2 to TRBJ1-4, with D possibly being TRBD1 (5 bases). Trimming removed 4 bases at V and 5 bases at J, with 17 bases between. Germline-derived CDR1 and CDR2 are SNHLY and FYNNEI. This CDR3 spans 16 amino acids. The CDR3 protein is CASSGIFTAGNEKLFF. DNA for the CDR3: TGTGCCAGCAGTGGGATATTTACCGCAGGGAATGAAAAACTGTTTTTT.

This rearrangement joins TRBV9 to TRBJ2-7, with D possibly TRBD1 on 6 matching bases. The CDR3 is 15 residues long. The ends were cut back, 4 bases at V and 3 bases at J, with 17 bases in the middle. CDR1 and CDR2 from the germline V gene are SGDLS and YYNGEE. DNA of the CDR3: TGTGCCAGCAGCCCCCAGTGGGGGCAAAACTACGAGCAGTACTTC. It is translated as CASSPQWGQNYEQYF. The full variable domain, in which reference TRBV9 and TRBJ2-7 provide the parts outside the CDR3, is DSGVTQTPKHLITATGQRVTLRCSPRSGDLSVYWYQQSLDQGLQFLIQYYNGEERAKGNILERFSAQQFPDLHSELNLSSLELGDSALYFCASSPQWGQNYEQYFGPGTRLTVT.

This clone was counted between two and nine times. The V and J genes are TRBV7-2 and TRBJ1-4; no firm D call. Germline loops: CDR1 SGHTA, CDR2 FQGNSA. V was trimmed by 3 bases and J by 0 bases, leaving 5 bases between them. The CDR3 sequence is 14 residues long. The chain's CDR3 is CASSFSATNEKLFF. The CDR3 DNA reads TGTGCCAGCAGCTTCAGTGCAACTAATGAAAAACTGTTTTTT.